This T cell receptor (beta chain) was obtained from a study of cytomegalovirus exposure and HLA in healthy donors. Overall study findings and caveats: The CMV antigen specificity of three CMV-associated chains was confirmed through in vitro analysis. What was likely a sequencing artifact was a cluster of highly shared sequence variants. Immune exposure information comprised only CMV serostatus.

Vbeta (60) and Jbeta (13) primers were used in the PCR. Profiled with immunoSEQ multiplex PCR; TCRdb holds only in-frame clones, not every one. The table includes under 200,000 clones, over 70% detected once. Germline V gene data show CDR1 as SNHLY and CDR2 as FYNNEI. V was cut by 1 base and J by 4 bases, with 7 bases left in between. This CDR3 contains 13 residues. For this clone: Its antigen is as yet unknown. Within the sample, other DNA sequences also encode this same CDR3.

The TCR sequence derives from a woman aged 50 to 65 in good health and CMV-seronegative. The source material was PBMCs. The chain combines TRBV2 with TRBJ1-2; the D is unclear. As DNA, the CDR3 is TGTGCCAGCAGTGAAGGGGCCGGCTATGGCTACACCTTC. This gives the protein CASSEGAGYGYTF.